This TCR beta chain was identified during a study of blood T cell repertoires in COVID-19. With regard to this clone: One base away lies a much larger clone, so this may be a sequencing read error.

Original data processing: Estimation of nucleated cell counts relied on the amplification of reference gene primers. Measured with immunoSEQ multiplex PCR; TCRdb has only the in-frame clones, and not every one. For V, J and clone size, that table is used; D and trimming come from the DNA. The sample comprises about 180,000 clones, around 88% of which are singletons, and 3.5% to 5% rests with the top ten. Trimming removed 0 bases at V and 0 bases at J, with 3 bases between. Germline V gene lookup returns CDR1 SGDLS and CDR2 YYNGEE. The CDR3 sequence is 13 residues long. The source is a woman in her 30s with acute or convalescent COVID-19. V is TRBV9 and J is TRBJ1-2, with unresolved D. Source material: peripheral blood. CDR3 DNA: TGTGCCAGCAGCGTAGACACTAACTATGGCTACACCTTC. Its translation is CASSVDTNYGYTF.